The T cell receptor (beta chain) under discussion was sequenced for a study of T-cell reconstitution after alpha-beta-depleted transplantation in children. Notes on the study in general: Surviving recipient T cells and intrathymic progenitors accounted for some patients' high TCRbeta diversity at day 60. About two months after transplant, alpha-beta T cells reportedly came from several hundred expanded graft clones. Once a year had passed after transplant, T-cell counts and diversity came mostly from newly produced T cells.

This clonotype showed up just a few times. The antigen remains undetermined. The V gene's germline CDR1 is SGHRS and CDR2 YFSETQ. CDR3 length: 14 residues. The germline V and J ends were trimmed by 2 bases and 6 bases, with 12 bases remaining between them. The TCRbeta library incorporated unique molecular identifiers. TCRdb reprocessed the PCR reads via MiXCR and lists one record per CDR3 protein. Among approximately 120,000 distinct CDR3 sequences listed, approximately 8.7% were seen once. The sample here was PBMCs, mostly from graft donor cells, taken 180 days after TCRalphabeta/CD19-depleted stem cell transplant. The chain joins TRBV5-1 to TRBJ2-1; D gene uncertain. This clonotype was obtained from a girl under three years old who had a stem cell transplant for combined immunodeficiency, so the T cells may come from the graft donor. The CDR3 sequence is CASSLGGLGNEQFF. The DNA of the CDR3 is TGCGCCAGCAGCTTAGGCGGCCTAGGCAATGAGCAGTTCTTC.